The 9 T cell receptor beta chains given below trace back to one sample, sequenced in a study of T cell responses to AZD1222 COVID-19 vaccine. Sequencing was performed with immunoSEQ multiplex PCR; in TCRdb, only in-frame clones are kept and a portion is missing. The data show 120,000 to 150,000 clones, with about 90% seen just once and around 2.8% held by the top ten. The source material was peripheral blood, sampled on day 0 of MenACWY control vaccination. Receptors originate from an adult in good health.

V gene TRBV27 combines with J gene TRBJ1-1; no reliable D call. Trimming removed 2 bases at V and 5 bases at J, with 9 bases between. This CDR3 is built from 13 residues. Germline V lookup: CDR1 MNHEY, CDR2 SMNVEV (reference sequence). The CDR3 spells CASSLMGGTEAFF. The CDR3 DNA follows: TGTGCCAGCAGTTTAATGGGAGGAACTGAAGCTTTCTTT.

V is TRBV5-1 and J is TRBJ2-2; D may be TRBD2 (5 bases). V lost 1 base to trimming and J lost 8 bases, with 15 bases between them. The CDR3 sequence is 15 residues long. The germline V gene has CDR1 SGHRS and CDR2 YFSETQ. The CDR3 loop is CASSLYSGLAGELFF. The CDR3 DNA sequence: TGCGCCAGCAGCTTGTACAGCGGCCTGGCAGGGGAGCTGTTTTTT. Full variable domain (missing parts from reference TRBV5-1 and TRBJ2-2): KAGVTQTPRYLIKTRGQQVTLSCSPISGHRSVSWYQQTPGQGLQFLFEYFSETQRNKGNFPGRFSGRQFSNSRSEMNVSTLELGDSALYLCASSLYSGLAGELFFGEGSRLTVL.

The CDR3 sequence is CASTAAANTEAFF. The CDR3 coding sequence is TGTGCCTCCACGGCCGCCGCAAACACTGAAGCTTTCTTT. V is TRBV11-2 and J is TRBJ1-1; D gene ambiguous. Trimming removed 11 bases from V and 2 bases from J, with 15 bases in between. Germline values: CDR1 SGHAT, CDR2 FQNNGV. This CDR3 contains 13 residues. The variable domain in full, with the rest retrieved from reference TRBV11-2 and TRBJ1-1, is EAGVAQSPRYKIIEKRQSVAFWCNPISGHATLYWYQQILGQGPKLLIQFQNNGVVDDSQLPKDRFSAERLKGVDSTLKIQPAKLEDSAVYLCASTAAANTEAFFGQGTRLTVV.

The chain combines TRBV6-1 with TRBJ1-2; a weak D match, TRBD1 (5 bases). Deletions cut 3 bases from V and 7 bases from J, with 15 bases between. CDR1 and CDR2 from the germline V gene are MNHNS and SASEGT. This CDR3 region has 14 residues. Here the CDR3 reads CASSELPIGGGYTF. In DNA form, the CDR3 reads TGTGCCAGCAGTGAGCTTCCGATCGGGGGTGGCTACACCTTC.

The gene calls are TRBV11-2 and TRBJ1-1; D is possibly TRBD1 (5 bases). The CDR3 totals 14 residues. CDR1 is SGHAT, CDR2 FQNNGV, per germline. V lost 6 bases and J lost 8, with 19 bases in between. This CDR3 reads CASSLAGARGEAFF. CDR3 DNA: TGTGCCAGCAGTCTAGCCGGGGCTCGTGGCGAAGCTTTCTTT.

V is TRBV5-1 and J is TRBJ1-6; D possibly corresponds to TRBD1 (6 bases). Trimming removed 5 bases from V and 10 bases from J, with 13 bases in between. Germline lookup yields CDR1 SGHRS and CDR2 YFSETQ. The CDR3 is made up of 13 amino acids. The DNA of the CDR3 is TGCGCCAGCAGTCCCTGGGGGGGCTCACCCCTCCACTTT. Protein sequence: CASSPWGGSPLHF.

The CDR3 nucleotides are TGTGCCAGCAGTATCAAGTTTCAGGGGAGTGGTTCACCCCTCCACTTT. Protein product: CASSIKFQGSGSPLHF. The chain combines TRBV27 with TRBJ1-6; possibly TRBD1 for D (6 bases). Trimming took 5 bases from V and 9 from J, leaving 20 bases between them. Germline CDR1 is MNHEY and CDR2 is SMNVEV (reference sequence). The CDR3 spans 16 residues.

CDR3 sequence reads: CASSPAGRGRTGEQYF. The CDR3 region has the DNA TGTGCCAGCTCACCTGCGGGGAGGGGGCGCACCGGCGAGCAGTACTTC. The chain uses TRBV18 and TRBJ2-7, with D possibly called TRBD1 or TRBD2 (7 bases each). The CDR3 length is 16 residues. V gave up 3 bases and J gave up 6 bases, with 21 bases separating them. Germline CDR1 KGHSH, CDR2 LQKENI.

V is TRBV5-5 and J is TRBJ2-5, with TRBD2 matching over 7 bases. V lost 0 bases to trimming and J lost 4 bases; unmatched junction nucleotides: 6. Germline V gives CDR1 SGHKS, CDR2 YYEKEE (reference sequence). The CDR3 has 15 amino acids. CDR3: CASSLGDAGVETQYF. The CDR3 region has the DNA TGTGCCAGCAGCTTGGGGGATGCGGGGGTAGAGACCCAGTACTTC.